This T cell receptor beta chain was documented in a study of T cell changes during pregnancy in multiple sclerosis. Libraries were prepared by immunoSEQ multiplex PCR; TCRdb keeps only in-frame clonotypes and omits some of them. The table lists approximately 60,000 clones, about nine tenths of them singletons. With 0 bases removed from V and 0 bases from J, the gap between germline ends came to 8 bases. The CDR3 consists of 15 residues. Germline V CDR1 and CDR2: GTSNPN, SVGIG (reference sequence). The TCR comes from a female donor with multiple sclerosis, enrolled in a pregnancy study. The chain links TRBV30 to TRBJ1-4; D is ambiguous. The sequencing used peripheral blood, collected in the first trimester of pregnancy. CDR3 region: CAWSVAAATNEKLFF. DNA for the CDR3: TGTGCCTGGAGTGTGGCGGCTGCAACTAATGAAAAACTGTTTTTT.